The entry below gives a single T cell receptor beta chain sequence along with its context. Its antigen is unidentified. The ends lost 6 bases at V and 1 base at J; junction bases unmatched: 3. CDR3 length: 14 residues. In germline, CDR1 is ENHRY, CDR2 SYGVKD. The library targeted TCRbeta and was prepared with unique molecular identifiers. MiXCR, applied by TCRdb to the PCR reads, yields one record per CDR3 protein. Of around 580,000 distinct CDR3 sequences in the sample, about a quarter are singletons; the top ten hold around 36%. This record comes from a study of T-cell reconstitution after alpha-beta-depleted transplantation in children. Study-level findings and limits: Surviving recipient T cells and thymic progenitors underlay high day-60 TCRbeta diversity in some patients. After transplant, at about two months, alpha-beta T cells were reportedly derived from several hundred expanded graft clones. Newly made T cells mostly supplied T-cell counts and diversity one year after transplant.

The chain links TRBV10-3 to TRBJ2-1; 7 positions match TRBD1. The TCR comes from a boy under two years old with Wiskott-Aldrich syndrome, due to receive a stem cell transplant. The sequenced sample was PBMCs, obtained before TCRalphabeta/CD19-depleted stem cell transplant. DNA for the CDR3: TGTGCCATCAGGGAGACAGGGTCCTACAATGAGCAGTTCTTC. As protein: CAIRETGSYNEQFF.